This TCR beta chain was recovered during a study of T cell changes during pregnancy in multiple sclerosis. This table comes from immunoSEQ multiplex PCR, and its TCRdb copy is limited to in-frame clones, with some not included. The table lists approximately 36,000 clones, 88% of them singletons, with 6% to 7.5% in the top ten. V shed 2 bases and J 0 bases; nucleotides not matched to a gene: 5. The CDR3 spans 16 residues. Germline loops: CDR1 SNHLY, CDR2 FYNNEI. The chain joins TRBV2 to TRBJ2-3; 7 bases line up with TRBD2. The sequence was obtained from a female donor with multiple sclerosis, enrolled in a pregnancy study. The sample was CD8+ T cells from peripheral blood mononuclear cells, taken in the third trimester of pregnancy. The CDR3 DNA sequence: TGTGCCAGCAGTGAAATCGTCGGGGGGAGCACAGATACGCAGTATTTT. It yields the protein CASSEIVGGSTDTQYF.